This passage covers 5 T cell receptor beta chains from one sample sequenced in a study of Ad26.COV2.S vaccination and SARS-CoV-2 variants. TCRdb's table, derived via immunoSEQ multiplex PCR, lists solely in-frame clones and lacks some. The sample lists about 400,000 clones, around 87% occurring once. Treatment here: some 20 received Ad26.COV2.S at low or high dose, single or two shots; about five received placebo; per-sample allocation not given. Specimen acquisition occurred on day 63 following the initial vaccine or placebo injection. Sequences were derived from peripheral blood, sampled in a trial of Ad26.COV2.S vaccine versus placebo. The receptor source for this set is a person between 18 and 65 years old who received the Ad26.COV2.S COVID-19 vaccine or a placebo.

This clone was detected only a few times. This sequence joins TRBV7-9 and TRBJ2-7; 8 nucleotides align to TRBD1. Germline CDR1 is SEHNR and CDR2 is FQNEAQ (reference sequence). This CDR3 is 11 amino acids long. Trimming removed 1 base from V and 13 bases from J; junction bases left unmatched: 3. CDR3 coding DNA: TGTGCCAGCAGCTTAGGGACAGGGTTTTACTTC. Translation: CASSLGTGFYF.

The V gene is TRBV6-6, the J gene TRBJ1-1; D call uncertain. The CDR3 consists of 13 residues. Germline values: CDR1 MNHNY, CDR2 SVGAGI (reference sequence). V was shortened by 7 bases and J by 1 base, with 10 bases between the two germline ends. DNA for the CDR3: TGTGCCAGCATCCGGGGTAGGAACACTGAAGCTTTCTTT. This gives the protein CASIRGRNTEAFF.

The gene calls are TRBV14 and TRBJ1-1, with unresolved D. CDR1 is SGHDN and CDR2 is FVKESK in the germline V gene. Trimming shortened V by 1 base and J by 0 bases, and 9 bases separated the two germline ends. The CDR3 loop spans 15 amino acids. The DNA of the CDR3 is TGTGCCAGCAGCCAAGGGACTGAGATGAACACTGAAGCTTTCTTT. Translating gives CASSQGTEMNTEAFF.

This chain uses TRBV5-1 with TRBJ1-1; D unresolved. The V gene lost 0 bases and the J gene lost 9 bases, with 9 bases spanning the gap. The CDR3 length is 12 residues. CDR1 and CDR2 (germline): SGHRS, YFSETQ. The CDR3 is CASSLDGEQAFF. DNA for the CDR3: TGCGCCAGCAGCTTGGACGGGGAACAAGCTTTCTTT.

The chain carries TRBV19 and TRBJ1-2, with D unresolved. The germline V and J ends were trimmed by 3 bases and 8 bases, with 13 bases remaining between them. Germline CDR1 LNHDA, CDR2 SQIVND (reference sequence). This CDR3 has 13 residues. In DNA, the CDR3 is TGTGCCAGTAGTATTGCCAGACTGGGGGGCTACACCTTC. Translating it yields CASSIARLGGYTF.